This TCR beta chain was obtained from a study of T cell repertoires in cytomegalovirus infection. TCRdb re-derived calls from the reads in MiXCR, one entry per CDR3 protein. Here the sample spans approximately 140,000 distinct CDR3 sequences, approximately 9.2% being singletons. This clonotype was detected ten times or more. Trimming stripped 3 bases from V and 0 bases from J, with 18 bases between. Germline-derived CDR1 and CDR2 are SGHAT and FQNNGV. CDR3 size: 18 residues. The genes are TRBV11-2 and TRBJ2-4, with D uncertain. The sample taken for sequencing was PBMCs. This TCR came from a human donor in good health (CMV status not recorded). Some clones in this sample may be carry-over from other donors' samples. For the CDR3, the DNA is TGTGCCAGCAGCTTCGGGTCAATAGACAAACTAGCCAAAAACATTCAGTACTTC. Protein product: CASSFGSIDKLAKNIQYF.